This T cell receptor (beta chain) was retrieved from a study of shared clonotypes between healthy human individuals. About this clone: Distinct nucleotide sequences in the sample also encode this CDR3.

An assay was performed, and its level was deep. Produced via immunoSEQ multiplex PCR; TCRdb's table is partial and in-frame only. The data hold about 2 million clones, with about 95% observed a single time. Terminally differentiated effector memory CD45RA+ cells were excluded from the naive CD8 cells, which were CD45RO-negative and positively selected for CCR7. Everyone who donated was a Caucasian adult who lived in Nashville, Tennessee. Trimming removed 2 bases from V and 5 bases from J; junction bases left unmatched: 2. The CDR3 runs 13 residues. The germline V gene has CDR1 SGDLS and CDR2 YYNGEE. This clonotype originated in a man younger than 35 in good health. The chain recombines TRBV9 with TRBJ1-1; 8 positions agree with TRBD1. The sample taken for sequencing was naive CD8+ T cells sorted from blood. For the CDR3, the DNA is TGTGCCAGCAGCGTTACAGGGGGGACTGAAGCTTTCTTT. Its translation: CASSVTGGTEAFF. Full variable domain (remainder filled in from reference TRBV9 and TRBJ1-1): DSGVTQTPKHLITATGQRVTLRCSPRSGDLSVYWYQQSLDQGLQFLIQYYNGEERAKGNILERFSAQQFPDLHSELNLSSLELGDSALYFCASSVTGGTEAFFGQGTRLTVV.